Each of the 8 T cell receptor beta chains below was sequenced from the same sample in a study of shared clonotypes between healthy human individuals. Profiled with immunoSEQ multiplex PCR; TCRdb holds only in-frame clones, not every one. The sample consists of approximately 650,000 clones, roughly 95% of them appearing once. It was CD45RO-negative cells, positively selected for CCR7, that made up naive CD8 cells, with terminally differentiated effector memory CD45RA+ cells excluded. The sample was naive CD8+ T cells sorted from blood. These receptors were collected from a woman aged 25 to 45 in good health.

This chain's CDR3 is CASSLGLPKETQYF. The CDR3 nucleotides are TGTGCCAGCAGCTTAGGACTACCCAAAGAGACCCAGTACTTC. This chain uses TRBV7-9 with TRBJ2-5; D possibly corresponds to TRBD2 (5 bases). Germline lookup yields CDR1 SEHNR and CDR2 FQNEAQ (reference sequence). Trimming took 1 base from V and 3 from J, leaving 9 bases between them. The CDR3 has 14 amino acids. The whole variable domain, remainder taken from reference TRBV7-9 and TRBJ2-5, is DTGVSQNPRHKITKRGQNVTFRCDPISEHNRLYWYRQTLGQGPEFLTYFQNEAQLEKSRLLSDRFSAERPKGSFSTLEIQRTEQGDSAMYLCASSLGLPKETQYFGPGTRLLVL.

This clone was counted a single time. The CDR3 sequence: CASSLSGFRYEQYF. CDR3 in DNA: TGTGCCAGCAGTTTATCCGGTTTCAGGTACGAGCAGTACTTC. The gene calls are TRBV27 and TRBJ2-7; D not certain. V shed 0 bases and J shed 4 bases, with 10 bases lying between them. Looked up from germline, CDR1 is MNHEY and CDR2 is SMNVEV (reference sequence). CDR3 length equals 14 residues.

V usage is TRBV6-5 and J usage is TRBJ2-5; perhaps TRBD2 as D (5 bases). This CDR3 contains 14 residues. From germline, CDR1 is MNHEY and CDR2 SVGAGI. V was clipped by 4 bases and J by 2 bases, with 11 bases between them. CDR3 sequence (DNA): TGTGCCAGCAGTTCCGGAGGATCACAAGAGACCCAGTACTTC. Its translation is CASSSGGSQETQYF.

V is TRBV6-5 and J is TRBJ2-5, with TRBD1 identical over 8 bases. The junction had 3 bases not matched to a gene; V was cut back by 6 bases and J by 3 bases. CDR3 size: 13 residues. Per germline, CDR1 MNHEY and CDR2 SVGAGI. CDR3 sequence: CASSQDREETQYF. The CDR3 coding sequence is TGTGCCAGCAGCCAGGACAGGGAAGAGACCCAGTACTTC.

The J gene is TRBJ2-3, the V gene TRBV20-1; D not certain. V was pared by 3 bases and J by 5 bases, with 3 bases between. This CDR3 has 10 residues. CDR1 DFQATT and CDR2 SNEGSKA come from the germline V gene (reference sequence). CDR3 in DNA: TGCAGTGCTAGCGGAGATACGCAGTATTTT. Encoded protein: CSASGDTQYF.

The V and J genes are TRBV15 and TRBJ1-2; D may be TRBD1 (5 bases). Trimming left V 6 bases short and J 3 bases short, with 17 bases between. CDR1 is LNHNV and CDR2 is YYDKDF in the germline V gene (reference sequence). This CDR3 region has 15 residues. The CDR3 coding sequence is TGTGCCACCAGTAATAATCCTGGGGACTACTATGGCTACACCTTC. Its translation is CATSNNPGDYYGYTF. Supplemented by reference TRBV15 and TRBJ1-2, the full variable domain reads DAMVIQNPRYQVTQFGKPVTLSCSQTLNHNVMYWYQQKSSQAPKLLFHYYDKDFNNEADTPDNFQSRRPNTSFCFLDIRSPGLGDTAMYLCATSNNPGDYYGYTFGSGTRLTVV.

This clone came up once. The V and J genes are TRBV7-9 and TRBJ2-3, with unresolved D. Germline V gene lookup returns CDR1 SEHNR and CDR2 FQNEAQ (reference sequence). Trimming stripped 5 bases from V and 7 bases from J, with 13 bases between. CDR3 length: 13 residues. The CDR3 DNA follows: TGTGCCAGCAGCCCTGAGATACTATATACGCAGTATTTT. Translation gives CASSPEILYTQYF.

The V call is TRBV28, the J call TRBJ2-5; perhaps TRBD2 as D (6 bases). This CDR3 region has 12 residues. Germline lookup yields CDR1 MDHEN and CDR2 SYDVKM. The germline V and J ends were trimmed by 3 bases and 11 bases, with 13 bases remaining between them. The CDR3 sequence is CASSFVTGEQYF. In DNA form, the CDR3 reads TGTGCCAGCAGTTTTGTGACGGGAGAGCAGTACTTC.